The clone carrying this T cell receptor beta chain was found many times. No antigen is known for it. The sample comes from a study of T cells in Graves' hyperthyroidism and ophthalmopathy. TCR beta CDR3 region amplification was performed from RNA transcripts. The HTBI primer set was used in a first-round RT-PCR of the TCR CDR3. TCRdb independently ran MiXCR on the multiplex PCR reads; one entry per CDR3 protein. Among about 290,000 distinct CDR3 sequences listed, about an eighth were seen once. Study conclusions and caveats: Blood also carried most thyroid clonotypes expanded above 0.001.

These patients, aged 18 to 65, had recently diagnosed hyperthyroidism lasting under 2 months. Uncontrolled infection, other autoimmune disease, pregnancy or lactation barred patients from enrollment. The authors took PBMCs from roughly 9.7 ml fresh peripheral blood. The sequenced sample consisted of blood. The sequence came from a woman in her 30s with Graves' hyperthyroidism that later progressed to Graves' ophthalmopathy.

The CDR3 DNA follows: TGTGCCAGCAGCTTAATCTGGAGTCACACAGATACGCAGTATTTT. Amino acid sequence: CASSLIWSHTDTQYF. V usage is TRBV7-2 and J usage is TRBJ2-3; D not certain. Trimming stripped 2 bases from V and 2 bases from J, with 11 bases between. Per germline, CDR1 SGHTA and CDR2 FQGNSA. CDR3 length equals 15 residues.